This TCR beta chain was identified during a study of blood T cell repertoires in COVID-19. On the study more broadly: Specimens from acute and convalescent COVID-19 originated in the United States, Italy and Spain. PBMCs, B-cell-depleted T cells, or T cells were the source of the cDNA or gDNA that made up the material.

This clone was detected only a few times. The CDR3 runs to 16 residues. Per germline, CDR1 MDHEN and CDR2 SYDVKM. The V and J ends lost 2 bases and 6 bases respectively, with 17 bases between them. Authors' analysis steps: Quantification of nucleated cells was approximated via reference gene primer amplification. Sequencing was performed with immunoSEQ multiplex PCR; in TCRdb, only in-frame clones are kept and a portion is missing. V and J calls and clone size are those listed in that table; D and trimming were worked out from the DNA. Of over 150,000 clones listed, about three quarters are singletons.

Sequenced material: peripheral blood. The chain employs TRBV28 and TRBJ2-1; D gene uncertain. The sequence derives from a man in his 70s with acute or convalescent COVID-19. The CDR3: CASSLSGPQESNEQFF. CDR3 coding DNA: TGTGCCAGCAGTTTAAGTGGGCCCCAAGAGAGCAATGAGCAGTTCTTC.